The source of this T cell receptor beta chain is a study of human thymus T cells. Study results and caveats: Related research reported highly overlapping thymic repertoires among unrelated individuals.

Here immunoSEQ multiplex PCR was the method, and the copy in TCRdb shows in-frame clones only, minus some. Among some 120,000 clones listed, more than 90% were seen once. Thymic tissue was derived from resections collected during corrective heart surgery. The germline V gene encodes CDR1 LGHNA and CDR2 YSLEER. Trimming took 0 bases from V and 8 from J, leaving 22 bases between them. The CDR3 is made up of 17 amino acids. As for this clone: Antigen: not known.

The V call is TRBV4-3, the J call TRBJ1-1; tentative D call: TRBD1 (6 bases). The source is a boy under two years old with a congenital heart defect but otherwise immunologically healthy. The specimen sequenced was thymus tissue. The CDR3 DNA reads as TGCGCCAGCAGCCAAGATGTCCTCTCGGGGGCTTCCGAGGAAGCTTTCTTT. Amino acid sequence: CASSQDVLSGASEEAFF.